This paragraph covers one T cell receptor beta chain sequence. TCRdb keeps only in-frame clones here, not all; method: immunoSEQ multiplex PCR. Of roughly 100,000 clones listed, about four fifths are singletons. These data come from a study of control samples from healthy donors and cancer patients. The CDR3 spans 17 residues. The sample taken for sequencing was blood. The receptor comes from a woman in her forties or fifties in good health. This chain joins TRBV21-1 and TRBJ1-5. TRBV21-1 is a recognized pseudogene. The CDR3 DNA reads as TGTGCCAGCAGCAAACGCGACGCGGGGTTACGCAATCAGCCCCAGCATTTT. Its translation: CASSKRDAGLRNQPQHF.